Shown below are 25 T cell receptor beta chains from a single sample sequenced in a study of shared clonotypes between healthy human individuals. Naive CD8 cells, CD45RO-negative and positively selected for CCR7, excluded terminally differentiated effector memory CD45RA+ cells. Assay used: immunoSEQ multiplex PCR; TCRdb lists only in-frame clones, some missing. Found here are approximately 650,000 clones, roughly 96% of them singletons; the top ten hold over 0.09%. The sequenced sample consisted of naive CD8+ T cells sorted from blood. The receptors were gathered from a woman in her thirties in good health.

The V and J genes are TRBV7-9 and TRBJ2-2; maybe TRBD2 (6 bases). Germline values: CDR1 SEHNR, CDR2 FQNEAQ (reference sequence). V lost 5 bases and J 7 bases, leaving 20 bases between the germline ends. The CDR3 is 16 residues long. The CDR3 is CASSHWAGKRVGELFF. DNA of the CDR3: TGTGCCAGCAGCCATTGGGCGGGCAAGCGGGTCGGGGAGCTGTTTTTT. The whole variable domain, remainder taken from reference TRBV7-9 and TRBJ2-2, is DTGVSQNPRHKITKRGQNVTFRCDPISEHNRLYWYRQTLGQGPEFLTYFQNEAQLEKSRLLSDRFSAERPKGSFSTLEIQRTEQGDSAMYLCASSHWAGKRVGELFFGEGSRLTVL.

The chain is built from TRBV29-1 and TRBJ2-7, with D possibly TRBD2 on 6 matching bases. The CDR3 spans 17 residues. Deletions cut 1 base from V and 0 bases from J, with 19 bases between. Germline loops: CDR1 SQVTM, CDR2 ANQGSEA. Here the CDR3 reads CSVEVFGRAGISYEQYF. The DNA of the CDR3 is TGCAGCGTTGAAGTGTTCGGTAGGGCGGGAATCTCCTACGAGCAGTACTTC.

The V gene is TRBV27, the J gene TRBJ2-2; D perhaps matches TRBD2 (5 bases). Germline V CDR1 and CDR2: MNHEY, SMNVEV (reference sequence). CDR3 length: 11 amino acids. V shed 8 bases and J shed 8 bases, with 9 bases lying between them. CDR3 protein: CASYRGGELFF. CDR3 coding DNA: TGTGCCAGCTACCGGGGAGGGGAGCTGTTTTTT.

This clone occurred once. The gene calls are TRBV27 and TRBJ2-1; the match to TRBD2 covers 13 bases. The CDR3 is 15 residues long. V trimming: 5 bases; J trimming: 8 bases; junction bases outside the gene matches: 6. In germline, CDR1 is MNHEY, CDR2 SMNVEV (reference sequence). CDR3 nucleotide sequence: TGTGCCAGCAGTCCCCGGACTAGCGGGAGCCATGAGCAGTTCTTC. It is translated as CASSPRTSGSHEQFF.

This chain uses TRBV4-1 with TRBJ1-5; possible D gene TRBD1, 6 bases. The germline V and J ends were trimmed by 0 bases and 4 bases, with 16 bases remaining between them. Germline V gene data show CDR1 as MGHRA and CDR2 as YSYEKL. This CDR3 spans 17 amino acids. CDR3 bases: TGCGCCAGCAGCCAAGAATGGGCCACAGGGCCGAATCAGCCCCAGCATTTT. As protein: CASSQEWATGPNQPQHF.

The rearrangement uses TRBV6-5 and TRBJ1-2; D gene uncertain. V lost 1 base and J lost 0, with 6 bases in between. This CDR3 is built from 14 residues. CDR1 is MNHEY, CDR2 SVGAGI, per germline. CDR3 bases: TGTGCCAGCAGTTACTGGCCCGCTAACTATGGCTACACCTTC. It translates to CASSYWPANYGYTF.

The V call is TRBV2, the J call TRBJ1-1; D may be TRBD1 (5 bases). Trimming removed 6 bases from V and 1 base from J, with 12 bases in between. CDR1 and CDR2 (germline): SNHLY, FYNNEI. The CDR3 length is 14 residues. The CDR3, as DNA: TGTGCCAGCAGCTACAGGACCTCGAACACTGAAGCTTTCTTT. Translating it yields CASSYRTSNTEAFF.

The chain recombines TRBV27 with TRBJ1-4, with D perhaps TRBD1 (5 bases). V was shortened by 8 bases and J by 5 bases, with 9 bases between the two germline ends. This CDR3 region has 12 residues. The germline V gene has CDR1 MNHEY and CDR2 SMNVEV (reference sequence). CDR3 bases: TGTGCCAGCCGAGGGGACAATGAAAAACTGTTTTTT. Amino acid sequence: CASRGDNEKLFF. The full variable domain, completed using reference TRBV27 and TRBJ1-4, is EAQVTQNPRYLITVTGKKLTVTCSQNMNHEYMSWYRQDPGLGLRQIYYSMNVEVTDKGDVPEGYKVSRKEKRNFPLILESPSPNQTSLYFCASRGDNEKLFFGSGTQLSVL.

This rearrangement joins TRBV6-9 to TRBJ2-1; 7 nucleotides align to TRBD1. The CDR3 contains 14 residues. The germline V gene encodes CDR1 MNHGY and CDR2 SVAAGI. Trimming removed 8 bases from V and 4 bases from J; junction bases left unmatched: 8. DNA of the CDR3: TGTGCCAGCGAGACAGGGAGCACTTACAATGAGCAGTTCTTC. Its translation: CASETGSTYNEQFF.

CDR3 DNA: TGTGCCAGCAGCTGGGTACTAGCGGGCGGCACAGATACGCAGTATTTT. This codes for CASSWVLAGGTDTQYF. V usage is TRBV27 and J usage is TRBJ2-3; 9 bases line up with TRBD2. Germline V CDR1 and CDR2: MNHEY, SMNVEV (reference sequence). The junction had 8 bases not matched to a gene; V was cut back by 6 bases and J by 1 base. The length of the CDR3 is 16 residues.

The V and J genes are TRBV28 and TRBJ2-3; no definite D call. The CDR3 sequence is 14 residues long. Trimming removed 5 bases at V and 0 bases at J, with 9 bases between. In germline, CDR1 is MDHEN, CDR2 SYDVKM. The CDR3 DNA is TGTGCCAGCAGTCCCTCCCCTAGCACAGATACGCAGTATTTT. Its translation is CASSPSPSTDTQYF.

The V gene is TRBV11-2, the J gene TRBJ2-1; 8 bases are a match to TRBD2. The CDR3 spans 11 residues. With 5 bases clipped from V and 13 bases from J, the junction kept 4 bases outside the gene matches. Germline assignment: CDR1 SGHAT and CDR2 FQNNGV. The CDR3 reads CASSRGGNQFF. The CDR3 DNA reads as TGTGCCAGCAGCCGGGGGGGAAACCAGTTCTTC. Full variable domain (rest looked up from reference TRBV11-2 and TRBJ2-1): EAGVAQSPRYKIIEKRQSVAFWCNPISGHATLYWYQQILGQGPKLLIQFQNNGVVDDSQLPKDRFSAERLKGVDSTLKIQPAKLEDSAVYLCASSRGGNQFFGPGTRLTVL.

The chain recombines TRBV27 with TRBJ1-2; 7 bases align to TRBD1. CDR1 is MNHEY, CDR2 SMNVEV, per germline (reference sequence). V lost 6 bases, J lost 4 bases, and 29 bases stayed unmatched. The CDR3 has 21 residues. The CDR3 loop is CASSQNAQPRRGLLYGYGYTF. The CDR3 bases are TGTGCCAGCAGCCAAAATGCCCAGCCCCGGAGGGGGCTCTTGTATGGCTATGGCTACACCTTC.

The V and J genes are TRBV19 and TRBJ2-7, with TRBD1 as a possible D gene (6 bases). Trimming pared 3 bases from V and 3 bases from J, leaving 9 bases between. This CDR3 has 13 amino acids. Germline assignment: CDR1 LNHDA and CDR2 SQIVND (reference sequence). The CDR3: CASSMTTGYEQYF. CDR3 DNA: TGTGCCAGTAGTATGACGACAGGCTACGAGCAGTACTTC.

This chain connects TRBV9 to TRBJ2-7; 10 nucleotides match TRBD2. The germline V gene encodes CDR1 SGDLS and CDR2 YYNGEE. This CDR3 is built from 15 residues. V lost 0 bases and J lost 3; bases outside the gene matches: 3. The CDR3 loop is CASSVEAGGGYEQYF. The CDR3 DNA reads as TGTGCCAGCAGCGTAGAAGCGGGAGGGGGCTACGAGCAGTACTTC. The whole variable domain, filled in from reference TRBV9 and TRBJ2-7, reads DSGVTQTPKHLITATGQRVTLRCSPRSGDLSVYWYQQSLDQGLQFLIQYYNGEERAKGNILERFSAQQFPDLHSELNLSSLELGDSALYFCASSVEAGGGYEQYFGPGTRLTVT.

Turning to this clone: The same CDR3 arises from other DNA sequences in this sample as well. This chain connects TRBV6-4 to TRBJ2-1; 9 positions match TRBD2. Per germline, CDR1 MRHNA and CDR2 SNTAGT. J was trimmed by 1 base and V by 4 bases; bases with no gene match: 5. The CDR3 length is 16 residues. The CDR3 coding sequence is TGTGCCAGCAGTGCCTTAGCGGGAGTTTCCTACAATGAGCAGTTCTTC. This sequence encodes CASSALAGVSYNEQFF.

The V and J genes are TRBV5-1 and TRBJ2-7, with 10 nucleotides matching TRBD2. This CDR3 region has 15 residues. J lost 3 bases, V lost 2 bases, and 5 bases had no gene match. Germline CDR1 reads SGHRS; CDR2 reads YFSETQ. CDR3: CASSLDSGRHYEQYF. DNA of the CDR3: TGCGCCAGCAGCTTAGATAGCGGGAGGCACTACGAGCAGTACTTC.

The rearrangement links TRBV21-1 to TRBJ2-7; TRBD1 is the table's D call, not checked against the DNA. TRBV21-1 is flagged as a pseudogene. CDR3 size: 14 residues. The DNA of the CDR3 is TGTGCCAGCAGCCCGACAGGGTTTATGTACGAGCAGTACTTC. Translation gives CASSPTGFMYEQYF.

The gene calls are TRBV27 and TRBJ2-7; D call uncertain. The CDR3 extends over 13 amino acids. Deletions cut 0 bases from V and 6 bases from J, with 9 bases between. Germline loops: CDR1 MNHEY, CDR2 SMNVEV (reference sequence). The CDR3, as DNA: TGTGCCAGCAGTTTATCCCTTCCCGGCGAGCAGTACTTC. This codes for CASSLSLPGEQYF.

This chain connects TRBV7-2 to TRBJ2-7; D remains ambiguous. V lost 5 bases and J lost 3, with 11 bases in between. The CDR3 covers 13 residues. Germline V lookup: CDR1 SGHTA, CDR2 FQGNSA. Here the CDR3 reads CASSPPFVYEQYF. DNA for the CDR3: TGTGCCAGCAGCCCCCCTTTTGTCTACGAGCAGTACTTC.

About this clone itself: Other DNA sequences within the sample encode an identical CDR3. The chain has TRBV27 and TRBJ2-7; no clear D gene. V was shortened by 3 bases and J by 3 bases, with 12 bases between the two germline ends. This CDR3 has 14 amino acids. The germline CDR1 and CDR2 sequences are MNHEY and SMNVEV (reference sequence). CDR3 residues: CASSFSGSSYEQYF. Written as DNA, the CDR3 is TGTGCCAGCAGTTTTTCGGGTTCTAGCTACGAGCAGTACTTC.

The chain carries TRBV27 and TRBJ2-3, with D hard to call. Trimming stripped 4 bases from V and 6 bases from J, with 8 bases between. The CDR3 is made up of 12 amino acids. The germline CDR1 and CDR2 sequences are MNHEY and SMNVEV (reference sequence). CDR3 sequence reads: CASSSSLDTQYF. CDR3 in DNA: TGTGCCAGCAGTTCGTCTCTGGATACGCAGTATTTT.

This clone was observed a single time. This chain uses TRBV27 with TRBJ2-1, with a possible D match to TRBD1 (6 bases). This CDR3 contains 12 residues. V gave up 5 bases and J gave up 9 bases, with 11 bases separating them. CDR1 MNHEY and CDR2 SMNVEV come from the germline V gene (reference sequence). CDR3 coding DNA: TGTGCCAGCAGTCCACAGGGAAGTGAGCAGTTCTTC. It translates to CASSPQGSEQFF.

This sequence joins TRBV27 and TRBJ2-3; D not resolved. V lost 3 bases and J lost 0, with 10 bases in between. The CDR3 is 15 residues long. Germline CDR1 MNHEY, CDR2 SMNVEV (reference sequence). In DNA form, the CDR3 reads TGTGCCAGCAGTTTGGCTAAACCTAGCACAGATACGCAGTATTTT. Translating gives CASSLAKPSTDTQYF.

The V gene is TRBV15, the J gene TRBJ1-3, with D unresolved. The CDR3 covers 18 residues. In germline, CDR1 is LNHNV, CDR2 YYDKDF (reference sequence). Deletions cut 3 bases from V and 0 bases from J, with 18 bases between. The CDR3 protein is CATSRLANSAISGNTIYF. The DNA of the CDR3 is TGTGCCACCAGCAGGTTGGCCAACTCCGCCATCTCTGGAAACACCATATATTTT.